These 28 T cell receptor beta chains came from one sample sequenced in a study of T cell repertoires in cytomegalovirus infection. TCRdb passed the reads through MiXCR, listing each CDR3 protein once. The data show 70,000 to 75,000 distinct CDR3 sequences, just under 4% seen once. Sequencing used PBMCs. Receptors originate from a human donor in good health (CMV status not recorded). Some clones in this sample may be carry-over from other donors' samples.

The table lists this clonotype with many counts. The chain joins TRBV12-3 or TRBV12-4 to TRBJ1-1; weak D call: TRBD1 (6 bases). The CDR3 has 14 amino acids. Trimming took 3 bases from V and 5 from J, leaving 13 bases between them. The CDR3 sequence is CASSFGPRGTEAFF. The CDR3 DNA reads as TGTGCCAGCAGTTTTGGACCCAGGGGAACTGAAGCTTTCTTT.

This clonotype was picked up many times. The V gene is TRBV7-8, the J gene TRBJ2-7; D is uncertain. CDR3 length: 13 residues. The V end lost 5 bases, the J end lost 3 bases, and 11 bases lay between the germline ends. Germline V lookup: CDR1 SGHVS, CDR2 FQNEAQ. The CDR3 DNA is TGTGCCAGCAGCCCACGAAAATTCTACGAGCAGTACTTC. It is translated as CASSPRKFYEQYF.

This clonotype was recorded many times. The V call is TRBV7-2, the J call TRBJ2-7; tentatively, D is TRBD2 (6 bases). The CDR3 sequence is 14 residues long. From germline, CDR1 is SGHTA and CDR2 FQGNSA. V was shortened by 8 bases and J by 0 bases, with 14 bases between the two germline ends. This CDR3 reads CASLLERASYEQYF. CDR3 DNA: TGTGCCAGCCTGTTGGAGCGGGCCTCCTACGAGCAGTACTTC.

This clonotype has a count of ten or more. The V call is TRBV7-2, the J call TRBJ2-6; unclear D gene. CDR1 is SGHTA and CDR2 is FQGNSA in the germline V gene. CDR3 size: 14 residues. Trimming shortened V by 2 bases and J by 1 base, and 3 bases separated the two germline ends. The CDR3 DNA reads TGTGCCAGCAGCTTACAGTCTGGGGCCAACGTCCTGACTTTC. Amino acid sequence: CASSLQSGANVLTF. Drawing the rest from reference TRBV7-2 and TRBJ2-6, the complete variable domain is GAGVSQSPSNKVTEKGKDVELRCDPISGHTALYWYRQSLGQGLEFLIYFQGNSAPDKSGLPSDRFSAERTGGSVSTLTIQRTQQEDSAVYLCASSLQSGANVLTFGAGSRLTVL.

In its sample, this clonotype was seen many times. The chain links TRBV4-1 to TRBJ2-1; 11 bases match TRBD2. This CDR3 has 16 amino acids. Per the germline V gene, CDR1 is MGHRA and CDR2 is YSYEKL. V gave up 4 bases and J gave up 6 bases; unmatched junction bases: 8. CDR3 in DNA: TGCGCCAGCAGCCTTTTAGCGGGGGGGAATGGCAATGAGCAGTTCTTC. Translated: CASSLLAGGNGNEQFF.

This clonotype occurred many times. This chain links TRBV12-3 or TRBV12-4 with TRBJ1-1; D not resolved. Deletions cut 7 bases from V and 6 bases from J, with 15 bases between. The CDR3 runs to 13 residues. The CDR3 DNA is TGTGCCAGCACCAATTACGGACGCTCTGAAGCTTTCTTT. Amino acids: CASTNYGRSEAFF.

This clonotype was seen many times. The chain employs TRBV7-2 and TRBJ2-3; 13 bases align to TRBD2. V shed 5 bases and J 6 bases; nucleotides not matched to a gene: 8. The CDR3 has 16 amino acids. CDR1 and CDR2 from the germline V gene are SGHTA and FQGNSA. CDR3 in DNA: TGTGCCAGCAGCCCAGGGGTGACTAGCGGGGGGGATACGCAGTATTTT. It codes for CASSPGVTSGGDTQYF.

This sequence joins TRBV19 and TRBJ2-7; 10 bases map to TRBD2. The junction had 2 bases not matched to a gene; V was cut back by 3 bases and J by 0 bases. The V gene's germline CDR1 is LNHDA and CDR2 SQIVND (reference sequence). The CDR3 is 15 residues long. The CDR3 protein is CASSIASGSSYEQYF. DNA of the CDR3: TGTGCCAGTAGTATTGCTAGCGGGAGCTCCTACGAGCAGTACTTC.

In this sample, this clonotype turned up many times. The chain combines TRBV7-2 with TRBJ2-2; D is unresolved. The V end lost 5 bases, the J end lost 0 bases, and 4 bases lay between the germline ends. The CDR3 is made up of 13 amino acids. Germline V gives CDR1 SGHTA, CDR2 FQGNSA. The CDR3 loop reads CASSQTNTGELFF. As DNA, the CDR3 is TGTGCCAGCAGCCAGACGAACACCGGGGAGCTGTTTTTT. The full variable domain, in which reference TRBV7-2 and TRBJ2-2 provide the parts outside the CDR3, is GAGVSQSPSNKVTEKGKDVELRCDPISGHTALYWYRQSLGQGLEFLIYFQGNSAPDKSGLPSDRFSAERTGGSVSTLTIQRTQQEDSAVYLCASSQTNTGELFFGEGSRLTVL.

This clonotype was detected many times. Germline and junction disagree at one end, which may indicate a read error. The genes are TRBV5-3 and TRBJ2-5; D gene uncertain. TRBV5-3 is labeled an ORF, and its function is uncertain. This CDR3 comprises 15 residues. The CDR3 region is CASSLALNNQETQYF. The DNA for the CDR3 is TGTGCCAGCAGCTTGGCCCTGAACAACCAAGAGACCCAGTACTTC.

This clonotype has at least ten counts. The V gene is TRBV28, the J gene TRBJ1-1; D gene ambiguous. The V end was cut by 6 bases, the J end by 0 bases, with 8 bases between. Germline values: CDR1 MDHEN, CDR2 SYDVKM. There are 13 residues in the CDR3. CDR3 sequence: CASRNEVNTEAFF. Written as DNA, the CDR3 is TGTGCCAGCAGAAACGAGGTGAACACTGAAGCTTTCTTT.

This clonotype was detected ten times or more. The chain recombines TRBV7-2 with TRBJ2-7; tentative D call: TRBD1 (6 bases). Germline loops: CDR1 SGHTA, CDR2 FQGNSA. V was clipped by 4 bases and J by 7 bases, with 11 bases between them. The CDR3 is 12 residues long. The CDR3 region has the DNA TGTGCCAGCAGCTGGCTCAGGGGTGAGCAGTACTTC. Its protein is CASSWLRGEQYF.

There are many counts of this clonotype. The chain combines TRBV7-2 with TRBJ2-3; TRBD2 agrees at 8 bases. The J segment lost 2 bases and the V segment lost 5 bases, leaving 6 bases of the junction unmatched. The CDR3 consists of 15 residues. The germline V gene encodes CDR1 SGHTA and CDR2 FQGNSA. The CDR3 spells CASSTSGGITDTQYF. As DNA, the CDR3 is TGTGCCAGCAGCACTAGCGGTGGGATCACAGATACGCAGTATTTT.

This clonotype was seen repeatedly, ten times or more. The chain employs TRBV12-3 or TRBV12-4 and TRBJ1-5, with D maybe TRBD1 (5 bases). Trimming took 8 bases from V and 6 from J, leaving 8 bases between them. The CDR3 is made up of 11 amino acids. In nucleotides, the CDR3 is TGTGCCAGCGGCCAGGGTCAGCCCCAGCATTTT. Translation: CASGQGQPQHF.

In its sample, this clonotype was seen many times. The gene calls are TRBV7-3 and TRBJ2-3; D possibly corresponds to TRBD2 (6 bases). Germline values: CDR1 SGHTA, CDR2 FQGTGA. The length of the CDR3 is 20 residues. V was trimmed by 0 bases and J by 1 base, leaving 23 bases between them. This chain's CDR3 is CASSLTGGFGSSVGTDTQYF. CDR3 DNA sequence: TGTGCCAGCAGCTTAACGGGAGGCTTCGGGTCGTCGGTGGGCACAGATACGCAGTATTTT.

This clonotype has a count of ten or more. The CDR3 loop reads CASSPARYNEQFF. For the CDR3, the DNA is TGTGCCAGCAGCCCTGCCCGGTACAATGAGCAGTTCTTC. The J gene is TRBJ2-1, the V gene TRBV2; D unclear. The CDR3 is made up of 13 amino acids. Trimming cost V 6 bases and J 4 bases, with 10 bases left between them. Germline-derived CDR1 and CDR2 are SNHLY and FYNNEI.

This clonotype occurred many times. J is TRBJ2-1 and V is TRBV19, with a tentative D call TRBD2 (6 bases). CDR1 LNHDA and CDR2 SQIVND come from the germline V gene (reference sequence). With 2 bases removed from V and 7 bases from J, the gap between germline ends came to 18 bases. The length of the CDR3 is 16 residues. CDR3 amino acids: CASSISLASAANEQFF. The CDR3 DNA is TGTGCCAGTAGTATATCTCTCGCTAGCGCCGCTAATGAGCAGTTCTTC.

This clonotype was seen at least ten times. The chain recombines TRBV7-9 with TRBJ2-3; D is tentatively TRBD1 or TRBD2 (5 bases each). The ends were cut back, 1 base at V and 6 bases at J, with 11 bases in the middle. The CDR3 contains 14 residues. The germline gives CDR1 SEHNR, CDR2 FQNEAQ (reference sequence). CDR3 sequence: CASSLGGASDTQYF. CDR3 DNA: TGTGCCAGCAGCTTAGGAGGGGCCAGCGATACGCAGTATTTT.

In regard to this clonotype: In this CDR3 the conserved last residue, phenylalanine or tryptophan, is missing, so a read error is likely. The chain uses TRBV20-1 and TRBJ2-4; 9 positions agree with TRBD1. The CDR3 length is 13 residues. The V gene's germline CDR1 is DFQATT and CDR2 SNEGSKA (reference sequence). J gave up 6 bases and V 6 bases, and 6 bases lay outside the gene matches. This chain's CDR3 is CSAMTGGGNIQYI. Written as DNA, the CDR3 is TGCAGTGCAATGACAGGGGGAGGAAACATTCAGTACATC.

This clonotype was found many times. The J gene is TRBJ2-3, the V gene TRBV7-2; possible D gene TRBD1, 6 bases. The ends were cut back, 4 bases at V and 3 bases at J, with 8 bases in the middle. The CDR3 contains 13 residues. In germline, CDR1 is SGHTA, CDR2 FQGNSA. The DNA of the CDR3 is TGTGCCAGCAGCTCGACAGGTACAGATACGCAGTATTTT. Translated: CASSSTGTDTQYF.

This clonotype was recorded at least ten times. At one end, the junction sequence differs from germline, possibly due to a read error. This chain joins TRBV7-7 and TRBJ2-7; TRBD1 is a possible D gene (5 bases). In germline, CDR1 is SSHAT, CDR2 FNYEAQ (reference sequence). The CDR3 is 13 residues long. The CDR3 loop is CASSLLKGLEQYF. The CDR3 bases are TGTGCTAGCAGCTTATTGAAGGGGCTCGAGCAGTACTTC.

This clonotype appeared many times. The rearrangement uses TRBV7-2 and TRBJ2-7; tentative D call: TRBD2 (5 bases). This CDR3 comprises 14 residues. Germline V gene lookup returns CDR1 SGHTA and CDR2 FQGNSA. Trimming cost V 2 bases and J 4 bases, with 12 bases left between them. The CDR3 region has the DNA TGTGCCAGCAGCTTAAATATAGCGTCATACGAGCAGTACTTC. Amino acid sequence: CASSLNIASYEQYF.

This clonotype has a count of ten or more. The V gene is TRBV19, the J gene TRBJ2-1; D unresolved. CDR1 is LNHDA and CDR2 is SQIVND in the germline V gene (reference sequence). The CDR3 sequence is 14 residues long. V lost 5 bases to trimming and J lost 6 bases, with 14 bases between them. The CDR3 reads CASSFRTASNEQFF. DNA for the CDR3: TGTGCCAGTAGTTTCCGGACCGCCTCCAATGAGCAGTTCTTC.

This clonotype has at least ten counts. This chain joins TRBV28 and TRBJ2-5; 11 bases agree with TRBD2. CDR1 and CDR2 (germline): MDHEN, SYDVKM. The CDR3 covers 14 residues. V trimming: 5 bases; J trimming: 7 bases; junction bases outside the gene matches: 6. DNA for the CDR3: TGTGCCAGCAGTCCCTTAGCGGGGGGGTGGACCCAGTACTTC. It translates to CASSPLAGGWTQYF.

This clonotype has at least ten counts. The J gene is TRBJ1-1, the V gene TRBV4-3, with D perhaps TRBD1 (6 bases). The CDR3 has 15 residues. V was trimmed by 0 bases and J by 5 bases, leaving 13 bases between them. Germline V gives CDR1 LGHNA, CDR2 YSLEER. The DNA for the CDR3 is TGCGCCAGCAGCCAAGAGAGGGGGGCCTGGACTGAAGCTTTCTTT. Its protein product is CASSQERGAWTEAFF.

This clonotype was picked up many times. The V and J genes are TRBV7-2 and TRBJ2-1; D might be TRBD2 (6 bases). The CDR3 sequence is 16 residues long. With 4 bases removed from V and 4 bases from J, the gap between germline ends came to 17 bases. The germline gives CDR1 SGHTA, CDR2 FQGNSA. CDR3 nucleotide sequence: TGTGCCAGCAGCTCCACCCTAGCGAGTGGGTACAATGAGCAGTTCTTC. It is translated as CASSSTLASGYNEQFF.

The table lists this clonotype with many counts. The chain joins TRBV6-2 or TRBV6-3 to TRBJ1-6; a weak D match, TRBD1 (6 bases). Germline CDR1 and CDR2: MNHEY and SVGEGT. CDR3 length: 16 residues. The V gene lost 2 bases and the J gene lost 10 bases, with 18 bases spanning the gap. The CDR3 DNA sequence: TGTGCCAGCAGTTACGGGCGCGGGGGCGAAGGATCACCCCTCCACTTT. Translating gives CASSYGRGGEGSPLHF.

This clonotype has a count of ten or more. The rearrangement joins TRBV7-6 to TRBJ1-5, with no clear D. V was trimmed by 5 bases and J by 5 bases, leaving 13 bases between them. Germline V gives CDR1 SGHVS, CDR2 FNYEAQ. The CDR3 extends over 14 amino acids. CDR3 bases: TGTGCCAGCAGCCTTTATGGGAGCGATCAGCCCCAGCATTTT. Translation gives CASSLYGSDQPQHF.